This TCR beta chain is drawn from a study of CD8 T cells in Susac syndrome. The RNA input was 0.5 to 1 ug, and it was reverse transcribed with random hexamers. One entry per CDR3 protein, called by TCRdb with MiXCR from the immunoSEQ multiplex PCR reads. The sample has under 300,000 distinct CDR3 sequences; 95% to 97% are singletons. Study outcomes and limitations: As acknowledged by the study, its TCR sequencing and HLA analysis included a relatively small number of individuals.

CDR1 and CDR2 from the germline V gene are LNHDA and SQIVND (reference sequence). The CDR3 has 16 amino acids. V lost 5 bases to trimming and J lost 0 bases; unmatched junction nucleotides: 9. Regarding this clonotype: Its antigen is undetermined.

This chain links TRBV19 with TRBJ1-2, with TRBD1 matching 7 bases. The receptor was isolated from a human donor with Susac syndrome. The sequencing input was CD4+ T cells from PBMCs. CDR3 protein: CASSSLVGGPNYGYTF. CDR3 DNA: TGTGCCAGTAGTTCCCTGGTAGGGGGCCCTAACTATGGCTACACCTTC.